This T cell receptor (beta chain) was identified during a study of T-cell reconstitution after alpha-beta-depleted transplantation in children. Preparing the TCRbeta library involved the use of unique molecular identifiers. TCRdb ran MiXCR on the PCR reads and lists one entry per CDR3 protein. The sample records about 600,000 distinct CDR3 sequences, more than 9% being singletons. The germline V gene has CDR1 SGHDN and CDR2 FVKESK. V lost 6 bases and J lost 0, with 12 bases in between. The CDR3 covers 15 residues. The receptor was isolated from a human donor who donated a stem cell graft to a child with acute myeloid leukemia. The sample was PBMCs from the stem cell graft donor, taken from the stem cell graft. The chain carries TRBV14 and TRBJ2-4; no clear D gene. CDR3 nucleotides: TGTGCCAGCAGTGATCAGGCAGTAGCCAAAAACATTCAGTACTTC. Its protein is CASSDQAVAKNIQYF. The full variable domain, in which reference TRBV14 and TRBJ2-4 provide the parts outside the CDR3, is EAGVTQFPSHSVIEKGQTVTLRCDPISGHDNLYWYRRVMGKEIKFLLHFVKESKQDESGMPNNRFLAERTGGTYSTLKVQPAELEDSGVYFCASSDQAVAKNIQYFGAGTRLSVL.